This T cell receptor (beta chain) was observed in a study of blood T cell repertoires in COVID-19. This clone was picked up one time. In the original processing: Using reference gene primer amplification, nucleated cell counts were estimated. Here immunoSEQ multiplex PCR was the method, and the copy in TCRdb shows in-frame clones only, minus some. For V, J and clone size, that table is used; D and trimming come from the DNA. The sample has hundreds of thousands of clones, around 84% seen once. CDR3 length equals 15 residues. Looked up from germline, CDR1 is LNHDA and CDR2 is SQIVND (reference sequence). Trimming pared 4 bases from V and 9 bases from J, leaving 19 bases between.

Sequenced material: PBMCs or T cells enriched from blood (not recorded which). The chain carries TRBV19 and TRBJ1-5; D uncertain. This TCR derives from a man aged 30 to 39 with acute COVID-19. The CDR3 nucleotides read TGTGCCAGTAGTACAGAAAGGGCGTTCGGGATGCCCCAGCATTTT. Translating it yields CASSTERAFGMPQHF. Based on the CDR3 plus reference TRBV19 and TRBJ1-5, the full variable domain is DGGITQSPKYLFRKEGQNVTLSCEQNLNHDAMYWYRQDPGQGLRLIYYSQIVNDFQKGDIAEGYSVSREKKESFPLTVTSAQKNPTAFYLCASSTERAFGMPQHFGDGTRLSIL.